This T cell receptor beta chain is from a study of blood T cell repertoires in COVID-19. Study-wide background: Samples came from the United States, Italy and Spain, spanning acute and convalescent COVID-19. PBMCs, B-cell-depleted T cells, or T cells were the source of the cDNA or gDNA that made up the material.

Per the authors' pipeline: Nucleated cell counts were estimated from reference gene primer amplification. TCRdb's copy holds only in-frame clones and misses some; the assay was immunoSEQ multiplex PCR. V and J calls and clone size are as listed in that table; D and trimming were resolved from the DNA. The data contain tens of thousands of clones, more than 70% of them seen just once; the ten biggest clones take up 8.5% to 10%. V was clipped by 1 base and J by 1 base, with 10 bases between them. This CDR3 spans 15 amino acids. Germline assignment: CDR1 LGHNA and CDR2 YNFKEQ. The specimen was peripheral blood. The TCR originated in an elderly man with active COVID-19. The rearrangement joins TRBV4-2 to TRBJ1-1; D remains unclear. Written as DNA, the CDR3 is TGTGCCAGCAGCCAAGTTCGCTCTAAGAACACTGAAGCTTTCTTT. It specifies CASSQVRSKNTEAFF.